This entry lists 10 T cell receptor beta chains sequenced from one sample in a study of T cells in localized non-small cell lung cancer. TCRdb's copy holds only in-frame clones and misses some; the assay was immunoSEQ multiplex PCR. The repertoire holds 30,000 to 40,000 clones, with about 86% as singletons. Sequencing used peripheral blood, obtained before any cancer treatment. The receptors were gathered from a man aged 40 to 69 with stage I lung adenocarcinoma.

The CDR3 protein is CASSLSWPGGGTNYEQYF. The CDR3 DNA reads TGTGCCAGCAGTTTATCGTGGCCGGGGGGCGGGACTAACTACGAGCAGTACTTC. The chain combines TRBV27 with TRBJ2-7; tentatively, D is TRBD2 (7 bases). This CDR3 spans 18 amino acids. Per germline, CDR1 MNHEY and CDR2 SMNVEV (reference sequence). V dropped 0 bases and J dropped 3 bases, with 21 bases sitting between them.

The CDR3 DNA follows: TGTGCCAGCAGCCCCCCCGTTCAAGAGACCCAGTACTTC. Its protein is CASSPPVQETQYF. This chain uses TRBV7-2 with TRBJ2-5; D is unclear. The germline V gene has CDR1 SGHTA and CDR2 FQGNSA. The CDR3 runs to 13 residues. V was clipped by 5 bases and J by 2 bases, with 9 bases between them.

The chain is built from TRBV5-6 and TRBJ1-1; 10 bases are a match to TRBD1. CDR1 and CDR2 from the germline V gene are SGHDT and YYEEEE. The J segment lost 1 base and the V segment lost 5 bases, leaving 11 bases of the junction unmatched. This CDR3 has 17 amino acids. CDR3 sequence reads: CASRPDRDRGPNTEAFF. As DNA, the CDR3 is TGTGCCAGCAGACCAGACCGGGACAGGGGCCCGAACACTGAAGCTTTCTTT. Drawing the rest from reference TRBV5-6 and TRBJ1-1, the complete variable domain is DAGVTQSPTHLIKTRGQQVTLRCSPKSGHDTVSWYQQALGQGPQFIFQYYEEEERQRGNFPDRFSGHQFPNYSSELNVNALLLGDSALYLCASRPDRDRGPNTEAFFGQGTRLTVV.

The rearrangement joins TRBV7-8 to TRBJ2-3; D unresolved. The CDR3 is made up of 11 amino acids. Per the germline V gene, CDR1 is SGHVS and CDR2 is FQNEAQ. V gave up 3 bases and J gave up 5 bases, with 3 bases separating them. The CDR3 region is CASSFRDTQYF. CDR3 coding DNA: TGTGCCAGCAGCTTTAGAGATACGCAGTATTTT.

This clone was recorded once. J is TRBJ2-6 and V is TRBV18, with D perhaps being TRBD1 or TRBD2 (5 bases each). Germline V lookup: CDR1 KGHSH, CDR2 LQKENI. The length of the CDR3 is 16 residues. Trimming removed 2 bases at V and 0 bases at J, with 8 bases between. CDR3: CASSPGGYSGANVLTF. The CDR3 DNA reads TGTGCCAGCTCACCAGGGGGTTACTCTGGGGCCAACGTCCTGACTTTC.

This rearrangement joins TRBV7-2 to TRBJ1-1; D ambiguous. The CDR3 has 13 amino acids. CDR1 is SGHTA, CDR2 FQGNSA, per germline. Deletions cut 5 bases from V and 2 bases from J, with 9 bases between. CDR3 residues: CASSPAFNTEAFF. CDR3 in DNA: TGTGCCAGCAGCCCGGCGTTCAACACTGAAGCTTTCTTT.

The chain combines TRBV6-1 with TRBJ1-4, with D uncertain. V lost 7 bases to trimming and J lost 5 bases, with 17 bases between them. Germline CDR1 MNHNS, CDR2 SASEGT. CDR3 length: 15 residues. The CDR3: CASTPRKSPNEKLFF. The DNA for the CDR3 is TGTGCCAGCACCCCGAGGAAGTCCCCGAATGAAAAACTGTTTTTT.

The chain joins TRBV4-3 to TRBJ2-1; either TRBD1 or TRBD2 may supply D (6 bases each). Germline V gene lookup returns CDR1 LGHNA and CDR2 YSLEER. V lost 1 base, J lost 5 bases, and 21 bases lay in between. CDR3 length: 18 residues. DNA for the CDR3: TGCGCCAGCAGCCAAGTTGTGGTGGGGGCTGGGAGGAACAATGAGCAGTTCTTC. This sequence encodes CASSQVVVGAGRNNEQFF.

The gene calls are TRBV27 and TRBJ2-1; maybe TRBD1 (6 bases). Germline values: CDR1 MNHEY, CDR2 SMNVEV (reference sequence). V lost 4 bases, J lost 10 bases, and 14 bases lay in between. This CDR3 comprises 13 residues. The CDR3 nucleotides read TGTGCCAGCAGTTCCTACAGGGAGAGGGAGCAGTTCTTC. Its protein product is CASSSYREREQFF.

The rearrangement links TRBV15 to TRBJ2-3; 7 bases are a match to TRBD1. Germline CDR1 and CDR2: LNHNV and YYDKDF (reference sequence). Trimming at V came to 1 base and at J to 6 bases, leaving 4 bases not matched to a gene. The CDR3 extends over 14 amino acids. CDR3 loop: CATSRGVQGDTQYF. In DNA, the CDR3 is TGTGCCACCAGCAGAGGAGTACAGGGGGATACGCAGTATTTT.